These 4 T cell receptor beta chains were all obtained from the same sample, sequenced in a study of blood T cells in healthy people across ages. Using a J-beta primer mix together with a sample-barcoded 5' primer, a second PCR was run for roughly 7 to 12 cycles. TCRdb itself ran the 5' RACE reads through MiXCR, one entry per CDR3 protein. The sample has 800,000 to 950,000 distinct CDR3 sequences, around 34% seen once. Sequencing used blood. These receptors all come from a man aged 18 to 35 in good health.

This rearrangement joins TRBV20-1 to TRBJ2-7, with 9 nucleotides matching TRBD2. CDR1 is DFQATT, CDR2 SNEGSKA, per germline (reference sequence). V trimming: 0 bases; J trimming: 0 bases; junction bases outside the gene matches: 6. This CDR3 has 16 amino acids. CDR3 coding DNA: TGCAGTGCTAGAGATTCTAGCGGGATTAGCTCCTACGAGCAGTACTTC. It codes for CSARDSSGISSYEQYF.

Comment on this clonotype: This may stem from a read error, because a much larger clone lies one nucleotide away. V gene TRBV7-2 combines with J gene TRBJ2-4; D possibly matches TRBD1 or TRBD2 (5 bases each). Germline V lookup: CDR1 SGHTA, CDR2 FQGNSA. Trimming stripped 5 bases from V and 5 bases from J, with 10 bases between. The CDR3 is made up of 13 amino acids. In DNA form, the CDR3 reads TGTGCCAGCAGCCCGGGACGGCAAAACATTCAGTACTTC. It translates to CASSPGRQNIQYF. Full variable domain (rest looked up from reference TRBV7-2 and TRBJ2-4): GAGVSQSPSNKVTEKGKDVELRCDPISGHTALYWYRQSLGQGLEFLIYFQGNSAPDKSGLPSDRFSAERTGGSVSTLTIQRTQQEDSAVYLCASSPGRQNIQYFGAGTRLSVL.

This clonotype was observed once. The rearrangement links TRBV7-2 to TRBJ2-1; 10 nucleotides match TRBD2. The CDR3 sequence is 18 residues long. Trimming cost V 0 bases and J 6 bases; bases outside gene matches: 11. Germline loops: CDR1 SGHTA, CDR2 FQGNSA. The CDR3 DNA is TGTGCCAGCAGCTTAGCGTATGCTAGCGGGAGCTTCGGCAATGAGCAGTTCTTC. Amino acids: CASSLAYASGSFGNEQFF.

This clonotype has just a few counts. The V call is TRBV7-2, the J call TRBJ2-7; 12 bases align to TRBD1. Trimming cost V 5 bases and J 1 base; bases outside gene matches: 18. The CDR3 has 20 amino acids. Germline lookup yields CDR1 SGHTA and CDR2 FQGNSA. DNA for the CDR3: TGTGCCAGCAGCATTTCCGGGACAGGGGGCACCGGGCTAAAATCCTACGAGCAGTACTTC. This sequence encodes CASSISGTGGTGLKSYEQYF.